This TCR beta chain was sequenced for a study of blood T cells in healthy people across ages. Study in general: Template switching recovered approximately one barcoded beta molecule for every two T cells.

Germline V lookup: CDR1 SGHRS, CDR2 YFSETQ. This CDR3 spans 15 amino acids. The V end was cut by 0 bases, the J end by 3 bases, with 13 bases between. General study findings and limits: Higher diversity and more naive CD4+ cells were features of long-lived donors, compared to aged donors.

A second roughly 6 to 11 cycle PCR used barcoded and J-beta primers. Every sample returned 2.5 million or more CDR3-containing paired-end reads. TCRdb used MiXCR to reprocess the 5' RACE reads, holding one entry per CDR3 protein. The data contain around 1.1 million distinct CDR3 sequences, more than 30% of them singletons. A remark on this clonotype: Its antigen is not known.

Healthy Caucasian individuals from Russia aged 6 to 90 served as donors. Sequencing was done on a sample of blood. This receptor was obtained from a man aged 18 to 35 in good health. The chain joins TRBV5-1 to TRBJ2-7, with D perhaps matching TRBD1 (6 bases). The CDR3: CASSLGSGEIYEQYF. The CDR3 DNA reads TGCGCCAGCAGCTTGGGTTCAGGGGAGATCTACGAGCAGTACTTC.